This T cell receptor beta chain came from a study of siplizumab effects on memory and regulatory T cells. Data came from immunoSEQ multiplex PCR; TCRdb stores just in-frame clones and leaves some out. The table has 60,000 to 65,000 clones, around 80% seen once. Germline V gene sequence: CDR1 LNHNV, CDR2 YYDKDF (reference sequence). The CDR3 has 14 amino acids. V shed 3 bases and J shed 3 bases, with 11 bases lying between them. The chain links TRBV15 to TRBJ1-2; D is uncertain. The receptor was isolated from a human donor in good health. The sequencing sample was made of memory CD4+ T cells sorted from blood. The CDR3: CATSRAQADYGYTF. The CDR3 region has the DNA TGTGCCACCAGCAGGGCTCAGGCGGACTATGGCTACACCTTC.